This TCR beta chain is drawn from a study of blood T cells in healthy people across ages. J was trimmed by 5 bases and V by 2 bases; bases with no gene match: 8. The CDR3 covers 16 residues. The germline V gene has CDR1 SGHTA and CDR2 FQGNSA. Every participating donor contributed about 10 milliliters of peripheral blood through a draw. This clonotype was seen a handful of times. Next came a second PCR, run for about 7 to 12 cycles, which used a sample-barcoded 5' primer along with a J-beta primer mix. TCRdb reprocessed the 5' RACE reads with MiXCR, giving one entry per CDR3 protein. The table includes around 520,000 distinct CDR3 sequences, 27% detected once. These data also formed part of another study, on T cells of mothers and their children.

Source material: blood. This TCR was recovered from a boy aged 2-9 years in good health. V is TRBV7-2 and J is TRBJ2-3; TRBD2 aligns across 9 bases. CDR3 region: CASSLPTTSGQDTQYF. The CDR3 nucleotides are TGTGCCAGCAGCTTACCTACGACTAGCGGCCAAGATACGCAGTATTTT. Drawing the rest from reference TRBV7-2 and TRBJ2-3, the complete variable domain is GAGVSQSPSNKVTEKGKDVELRCDPISGHTALYWYRQSLGQGLEFLIYFQGNSAPDKSGLPSDRFSAERTGGSVSTLTIQRTQQEDSAVYLCASSLPTTSGQDTQYFGPGTRLTVL.